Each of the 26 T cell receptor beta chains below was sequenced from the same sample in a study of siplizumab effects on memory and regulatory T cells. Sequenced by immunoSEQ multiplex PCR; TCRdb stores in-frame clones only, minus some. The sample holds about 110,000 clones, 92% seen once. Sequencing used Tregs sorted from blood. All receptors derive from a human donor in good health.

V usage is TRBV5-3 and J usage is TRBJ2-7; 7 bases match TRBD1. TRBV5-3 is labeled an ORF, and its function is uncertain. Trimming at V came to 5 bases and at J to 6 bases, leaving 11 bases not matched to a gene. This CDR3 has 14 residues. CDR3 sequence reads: CARRKLDRDGEQYF. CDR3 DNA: TGTGCCAGAAGAAAACTCGACAGGGACGGCGAGCAGTACTTC.

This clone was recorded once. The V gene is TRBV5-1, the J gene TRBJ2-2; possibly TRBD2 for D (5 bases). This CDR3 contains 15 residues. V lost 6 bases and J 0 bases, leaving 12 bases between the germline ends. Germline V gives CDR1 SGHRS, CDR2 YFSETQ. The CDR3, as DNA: TGCGCCAGCACGTCGAGCGGTACGAACACCGGGGAGCTGTTTTTT. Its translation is CASTSSGTNTGELFF. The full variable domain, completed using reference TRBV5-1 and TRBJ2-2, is KAGVTQTPRYLIKTRGQQVTLSCSPISGHRSVSWYQQTPGQGLQFLFEYFSETQRNKGNFPGRFSGRQFSNSRSEMNVSTLELGDSALYLCASTSSGTNTGELFFGEGSRLTVL.

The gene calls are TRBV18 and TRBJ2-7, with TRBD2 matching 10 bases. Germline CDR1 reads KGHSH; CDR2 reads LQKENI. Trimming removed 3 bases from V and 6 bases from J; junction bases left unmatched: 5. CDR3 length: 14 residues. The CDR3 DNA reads TGTGCCAGCTCACCTACTAGCGGGGAAAGCGAGCAGTACTTC. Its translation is CASSPTSGESEQYF.

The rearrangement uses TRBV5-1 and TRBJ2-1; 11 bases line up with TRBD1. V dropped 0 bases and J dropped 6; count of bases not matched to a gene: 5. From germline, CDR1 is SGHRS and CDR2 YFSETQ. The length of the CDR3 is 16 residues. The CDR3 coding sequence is TGCGCCAGCAGCTTGGTAGGGACAGGGGGGCTCAATGAGCAGTTCTTC. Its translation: CASSLVGTGGLNEQFF.

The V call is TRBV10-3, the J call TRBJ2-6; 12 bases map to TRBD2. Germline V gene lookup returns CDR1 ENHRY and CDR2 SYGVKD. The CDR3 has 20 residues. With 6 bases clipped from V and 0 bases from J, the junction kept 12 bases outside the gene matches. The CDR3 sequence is CAIRRGTSGRSDSGANVLTF. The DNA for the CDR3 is TGTGCCATCAGACGAGGGACTAGCGGGCGTTCCGACTCTGGGGCCAACGTCCTGACTTTC.

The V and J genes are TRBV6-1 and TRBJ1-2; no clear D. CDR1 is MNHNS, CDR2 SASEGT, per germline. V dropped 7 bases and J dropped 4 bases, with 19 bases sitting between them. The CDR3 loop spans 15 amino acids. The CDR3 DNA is TGTGCCAGCACCGACCTAGAAGGACGGCTCTATGGCTACACCTTC. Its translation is CASTDLEGRLYGYTF.

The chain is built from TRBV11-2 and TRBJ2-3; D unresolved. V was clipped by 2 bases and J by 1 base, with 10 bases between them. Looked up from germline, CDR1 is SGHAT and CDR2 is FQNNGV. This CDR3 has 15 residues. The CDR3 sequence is CASSLTGLGTDTQYF. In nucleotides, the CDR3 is TGTGCCAGCAGCTTAACGGGTTTAGGCACAGATACGCAGTATTTT.

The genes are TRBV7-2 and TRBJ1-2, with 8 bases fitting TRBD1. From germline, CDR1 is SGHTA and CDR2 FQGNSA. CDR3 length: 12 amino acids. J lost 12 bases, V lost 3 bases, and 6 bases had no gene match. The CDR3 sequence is CASSFIRGPDTF. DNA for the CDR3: TGTGCCAGCAGCTTCATCAGGGGGCCGGACACCTTC.

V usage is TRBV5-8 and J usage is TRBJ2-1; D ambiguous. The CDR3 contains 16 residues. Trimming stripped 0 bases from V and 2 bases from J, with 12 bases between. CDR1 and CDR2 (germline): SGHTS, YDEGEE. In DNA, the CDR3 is TGTGCCAGCAGCTTGGGGCTAGACCCTACCTACAATGAGCAGTTCTTC. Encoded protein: CASSLGLDPTYNEQFF.

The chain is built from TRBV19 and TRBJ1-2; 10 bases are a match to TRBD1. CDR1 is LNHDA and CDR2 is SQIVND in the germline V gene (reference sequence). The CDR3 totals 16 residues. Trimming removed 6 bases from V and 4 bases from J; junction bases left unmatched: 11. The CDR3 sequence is CASSYPGTGVLYGYTF. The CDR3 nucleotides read TGTGCCAGTAGCTATCCCGGGACAGGGGTCCTCTATGGCTACACCTTC.

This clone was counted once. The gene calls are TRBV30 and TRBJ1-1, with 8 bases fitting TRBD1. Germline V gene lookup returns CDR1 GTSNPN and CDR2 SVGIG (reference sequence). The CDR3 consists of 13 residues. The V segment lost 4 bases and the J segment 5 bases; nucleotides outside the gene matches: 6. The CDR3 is CAWTPGGPTEAFF. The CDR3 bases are TGTGCCTGGACTCCAGGGGGCCCTACTGAAGCTTTCTTT.

The CDR3 nucleotides are TGTGCCAGCAGCTTCTTGGCGGCTGAGACCCAGTACTTC. This gives the protein CASSFLAAETQYF. The J gene is TRBJ2-5, the V gene TRBV7-2; D gene uncertain. The CDR3 is made up of 13 amino acids. V lost 3 bases and J lost 5, with 10 bases in between. Germline CDR1 reads SGHTA; CDR2 reads FQGNSA.

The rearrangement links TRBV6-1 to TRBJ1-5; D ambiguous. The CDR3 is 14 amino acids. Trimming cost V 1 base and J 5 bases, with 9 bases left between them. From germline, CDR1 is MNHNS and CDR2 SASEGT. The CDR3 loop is CASSEGEPYQPQHF. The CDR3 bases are TGTGCCAGCAGTGAAGGAGAACCTTATCAGCCCCAGCATTTT.

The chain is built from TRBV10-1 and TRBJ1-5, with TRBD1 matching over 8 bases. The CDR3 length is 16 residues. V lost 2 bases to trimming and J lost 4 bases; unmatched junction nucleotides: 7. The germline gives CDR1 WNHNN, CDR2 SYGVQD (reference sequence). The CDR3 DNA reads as TGCGCCAGCAGTGAGGTCAGGGGGCGAGGGAATCAGCCCCAGCATTTT. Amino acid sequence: CASSEVRGRGNQPQHF.

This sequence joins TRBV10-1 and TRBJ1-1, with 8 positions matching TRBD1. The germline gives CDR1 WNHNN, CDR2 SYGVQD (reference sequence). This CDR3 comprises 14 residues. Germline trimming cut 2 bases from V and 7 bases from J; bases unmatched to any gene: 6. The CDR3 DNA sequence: TGCGCCAGCAGTGAGACTGGGACAGGCGGTGAAGCTTTCTTT. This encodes CASSETGTGGEAFF.

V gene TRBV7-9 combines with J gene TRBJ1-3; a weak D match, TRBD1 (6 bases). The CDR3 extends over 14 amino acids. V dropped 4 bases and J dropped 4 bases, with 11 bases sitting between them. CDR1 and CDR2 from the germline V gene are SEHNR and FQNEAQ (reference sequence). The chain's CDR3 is CASSSRTVGNTIYF. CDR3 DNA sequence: TGTGCCAGCAGCTCGAGGACAGTCGGAAACACCATATATTTT.

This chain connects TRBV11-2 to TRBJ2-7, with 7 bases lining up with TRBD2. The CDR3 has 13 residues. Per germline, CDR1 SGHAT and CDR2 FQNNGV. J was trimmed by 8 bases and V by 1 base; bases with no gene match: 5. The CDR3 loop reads CASSLVLREKQYF. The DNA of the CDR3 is TGTGCCAGCAGCTTAGTTCTGCGGGAGAAGCAGTACTTC. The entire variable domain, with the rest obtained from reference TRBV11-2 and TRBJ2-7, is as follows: EAGVAQSPRYKIIEKRQSVAFWCNPISGHATLYWYQQILGQGPKLLIQFQNNGVVDDSQLPKDRFSAERLKGVDSTLKIQPAKLEDSAVYLCASSLVLREKQYFGPGTRLTVT.

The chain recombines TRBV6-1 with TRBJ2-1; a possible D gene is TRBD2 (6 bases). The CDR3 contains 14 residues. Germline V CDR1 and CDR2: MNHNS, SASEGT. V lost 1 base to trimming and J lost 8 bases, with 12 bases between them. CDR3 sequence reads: CASSEVGGSHEQFF. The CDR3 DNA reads TGTGCCAGCAGTGAAGTGGGGGGAAGCCATGAGCAGTTCTTC.

DNA of the CDR3: TGCGCCAGCAGCTCTACGGTAGGAACGTACGCCAAAAACATTCAGTACTTC. This encodes CASSSTVGTYAKNIQYF. The chain recombines TRBV5-1 with TRBJ2-4; D not certain. Trimming left V 3 bases short and J 1 base short, with 17 bases between. The CDR3 length is 17 residues. Germline values: CDR1 SGHRS, CDR2 YFSETQ.

The CDR3 coding sequence is TGTGCCAGCAGTTCCTCCTGGGGGACCCAGTACTTC. It specifies CASSSSWGTQYF. The rearrangement links TRBV6-5 to TRBJ2-5; no definite D call. The length of the CDR3 is 12 residues. CDR1 is MNHEY and CDR2 is SVGAGI in the germline V gene. V was pared by 4 bases and J by 7 bases, with 10 bases between.

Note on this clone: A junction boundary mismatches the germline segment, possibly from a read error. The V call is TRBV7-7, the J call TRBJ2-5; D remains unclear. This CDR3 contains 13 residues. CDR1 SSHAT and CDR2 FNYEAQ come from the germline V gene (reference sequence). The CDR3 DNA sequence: TGTGCTAGCAGCTCCCTACCCGAAGAGACCCAGTACTTC. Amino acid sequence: CASSSLPEETQYF.

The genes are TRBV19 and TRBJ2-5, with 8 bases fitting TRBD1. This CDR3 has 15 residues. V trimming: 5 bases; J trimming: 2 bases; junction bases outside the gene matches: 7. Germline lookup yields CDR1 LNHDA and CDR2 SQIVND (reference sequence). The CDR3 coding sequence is TGTGCCAGTAGTCCCCAGGGGGCGGGGCAAGAGACCCAGTACTTC. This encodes CASSPQGAGQETQYF.

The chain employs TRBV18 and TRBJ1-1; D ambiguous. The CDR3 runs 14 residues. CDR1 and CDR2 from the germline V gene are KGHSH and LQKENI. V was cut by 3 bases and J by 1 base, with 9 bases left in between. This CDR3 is CASSPEWGNTEAFF. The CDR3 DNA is TGTGCCAGCTCACCGGAGTGGGGGAACACTGAAGCTTTCTTT.

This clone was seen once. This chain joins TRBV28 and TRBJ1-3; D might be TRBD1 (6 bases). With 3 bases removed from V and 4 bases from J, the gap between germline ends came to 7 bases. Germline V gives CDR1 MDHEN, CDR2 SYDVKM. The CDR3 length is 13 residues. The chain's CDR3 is CASSFGTGNTIYF. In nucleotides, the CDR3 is TGTGCCAGCAGTTTTGGGACAGGAAACACCATATATTTT.

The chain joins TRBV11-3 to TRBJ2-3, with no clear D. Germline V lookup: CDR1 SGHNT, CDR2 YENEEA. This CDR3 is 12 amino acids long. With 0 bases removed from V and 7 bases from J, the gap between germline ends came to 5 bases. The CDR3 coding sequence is TGTGCCAGCAGCTTAGATCGCAATACGCAGTATTTT. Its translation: CASSLDRNTQYF.

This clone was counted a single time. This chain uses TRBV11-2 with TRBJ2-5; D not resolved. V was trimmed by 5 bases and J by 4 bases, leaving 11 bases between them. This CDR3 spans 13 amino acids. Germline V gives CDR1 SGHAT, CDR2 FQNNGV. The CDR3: CASSANMGETQYF. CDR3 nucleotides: TGTGCCAGCAGCGCCAACATGGGAGAGACCCAGTACTTC.